These T cell receptor beta chains were read from a single sample in a study of T cell responses to AZD1222 COVID-19 vaccine. TCRdb's table, derived via immunoSEQ multiplex PCR, lists solely in-frame clones and lacks some. The sample consists of about 56,000 clones, 86% of them appearing once. The source material was peripheral blood, sampled 28 days after the second AZD1222 dose. These receptors were obtained from an adult who received the AZD1222 COVID-19 vaccine. CDR3s include the opening cysteine and the closing phenylalanine or tryptophan. Each record gives: V gene, clone size, J gene, D gene, CDR3 DNA, CDR3 protein. The D gene is left open where the match is weak. Only part of the rows carry a size: once, few, many, or a class if the clone is expanded.

V: TRBV7-9; size: .; J: TRBJ1-1; D: .; DNA: TGTGCCAGCAGCTTAGAACAGGGGAACACTGAAGCTTTCTTT; CDR3: CASSLEQGNTEAFF
V: TRBV6-1; size: .; J: TRBJ2-5; D: .; DNA: TGTGCCAGCAGTGAAAGGGACCTGGCGGAGACCCAGTACTTC; CDR3: CASSERDLAETQYF
V: TRBV5-1; size: .; J: TRBJ2-2; D: TRBD2; DNA: TGCGCCAGCAGGTTGACTAGCGGTGGGAACACCGGGGAGCTGTTTTTT; CDR3: CASRLTSGGNTGELFF
V: TRBV28; size: few; J: TRBJ1-2; D: .; DNA: TGTGCCACAACTGGGACCCGGGGTTATTACACCTTC; CDR3: CATTGTRGYYTF
V: TRBV4-2; size: .; J: TRBJ1-4; D: TRBD1; DNA: TGTGCCAGCAGCCAAGCGAACAGGGGGAGAGAAAAACTGTTTTTT; CDR3: CASSQANRGREKLFF
V: TRBV5-1; size: .; J: TRBJ2-3; D: .; DNA: TGCGCCAGCAGCTTGATAGGACACGGTGTGTCAGATACGCAGTATTTT; CDR3: CASSLIGHGVSDTQYF
V: TRBV28; size: .; J: TRBJ2-1; D: .; DNA: TGTGCCAGCAGTTTATTCGGCGGGCTCAACAATGAGCAGTTCTTC; CDR3: CASSLFGGLNNEQFF
V: TRBV2; size: .; J: TRBJ1-1; D: .; DNA: TGTGCCAGCAGCGCGGGGGCTGAAGTTTTCTTT; CDR3: CASSAGAEVFF
V: TRBV10-3; size: .; J: TRBJ2-6; D: .; DNA: TGTGCCATGACAGGTTCCCTCTCTGGGGCCAACGTCCTGACTTTC; CDR3: CAMTGSLSGANVLTF
V: TRBV29-1; size: .; J: TRBJ2-5; D: .; DNA: TGCAGCCTTATTCTTGGTGGGGAGACCCAGTACTTC; CDR3: CSLILGGETQYF
V: TRBV29-1; size: .; J: TRBJ2-7; D: .; DNA: TGCAGCGTCCGCTCGCAGCTAGGCTCCTACGAGCAGTACTTC; CDR3: CSVRSQLGSYEQYF
V: TRBV7-9; size: .; J: TRBJ2-5; D: TRBD1; DNA: TGTGCCAGCAGCTTAGCACCGGGACAGGGGAGAGAGACCCAGTACTTC; CDR3: CASSLAPGQGRETQYF
V: TRBV28; size: once; J: TRBJ1-1; D: TRBD1; DNA: TGTGCCAGCAGCCAAGGGACAGCGAACACTGAAGCTTTCTTT; CDR3: CASSQGTANTEAFF
V: TRBV7-2; size: .; J: TRBJ2-5; D: .; DNA: TGTGCCAGCAGCTTAGGCTGGCGCGGCACGGAAGAGACCCAGTACTTC; CDR3: CASSLGWRGTEETQYF
V: TRBV6-5; size: .; J: TRBJ1-1; D: .; DNA: TGTGCCAGCAACGAAGGACCGAACACTGAAGCTTTCTTT; CDR3: CASNEGPNTEAFF
V: TRBV29-1; size: once; J: TRBJ2-7; D: .; DNA: TGCAGCGTTGGATCAGGGGTACGGCACGAGCAGTACTTC; CDR3: CSVGSGVRHEQYF
V: TRBV6-5; size: .; J: TRBJ1-4; D: TRBD1; DNA: TGTGCCAGCAGTTACCGCGACAGGGGGCGTGAAAAACTGTTTTTT; CDR3: CASSYRDRGREKLFF
V: TRBV25-1; size: .; J: TRBJ2-5; D: .; DNA: TGTGCCAGCAGTGTGGGGGGCGGACACCTGTACCAAGAGACCCAGTACTTC; CDR3: CASSVGGGHLYQETQYF
V: TRBV5-4; size: .; J: TRBJ1-6; D: .; DNA: TGTGCCAGCAGGTCGGGTAATTCACCCCTCCACTTT; CDR3: CASRSGNSPLHF
V: TRBV7-9; size: .; J: TRBJ1-1; D: TRBD1; DNA: TGTGCCAGCAGCCTGAGGGGGCGGGATGAAGCTTTCTTT; CDR3: CASSLRGRDEAFF
V: TRBV5-1; size: .; J: TRBJ2-7; D: TRBD1; DNA: TGCGCCAGCAGCCTAGGGACAGGGATTCCCTACGAGCAGTACTTC; CDR3: CASSLGTGIPYEQYF
V: TRBV18; size: .; J: TRBJ1-3; D: .; DNA: TGTGCCAGCTCACCTTCATCGACCGGGACACTCGGAAACACCATATATTTT; CDR3: CASSPSSTGTLGNTIYF
V: TRBV6-1; size: .; J: TRBJ2-7; D: .; DNA: TGTGCCAGCAGTGAAAAGTGGGGGAGCGGCGAGCAGTACTTC; CDR3: CASSEKWGSGEQYF
V: TRBV5-1; size: .; J: TRBJ1-6; D: TRBD1; DNA: TGCGCCAGCAGCTTGCAAACAGGGGATAATTCACCCCTCCACTTT; CDR3: CASSLQTGDNSPLHF
V: TRBV5-8; size: .; J: TRBJ1-1; D: .; DNA: TGTGCCAGCAGCTATCAGACGTCGGCCGGTAAAGCTTTCTTT; CDR3: CASSYQTSAGKAFF
V: TRBV7-2; size: .; J: TRBJ1-2; D: .; DNA: TGTGCCAGCAGCTTAGATGAGGGTATCTATGGCTACACCTTC; CDR3: CASSLDEGIYGYTF
V: TRBV19; size: once; J: TRBJ1-4; D: .; DNA: TGTGCCAGTAGCCGAAGAGGGGCGGGGAACTTAGAAAAACTGTTTTTT; CDR3: CASSRRGAGNLEKLFF